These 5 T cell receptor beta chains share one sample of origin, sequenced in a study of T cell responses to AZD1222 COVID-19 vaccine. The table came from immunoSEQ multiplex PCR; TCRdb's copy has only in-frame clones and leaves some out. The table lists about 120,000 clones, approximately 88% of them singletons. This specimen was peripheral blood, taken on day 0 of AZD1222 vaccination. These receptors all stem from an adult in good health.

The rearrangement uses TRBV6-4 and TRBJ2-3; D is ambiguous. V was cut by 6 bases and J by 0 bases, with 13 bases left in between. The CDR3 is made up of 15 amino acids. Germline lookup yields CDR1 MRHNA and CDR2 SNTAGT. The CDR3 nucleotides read TGTGCCAGCAGCCGATCTTTGGACAGCACAGATACGCAGTATTTT. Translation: CASSRSLDSTDTQYF.

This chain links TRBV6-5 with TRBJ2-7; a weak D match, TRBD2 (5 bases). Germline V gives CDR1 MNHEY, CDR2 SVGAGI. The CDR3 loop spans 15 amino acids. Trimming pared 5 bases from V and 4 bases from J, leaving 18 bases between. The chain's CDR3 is CASSPQILSEYEQYF. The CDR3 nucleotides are TGTGCCAGCAGTCCACAAATACTTAGCGAATACGAGCAGTACTTC.

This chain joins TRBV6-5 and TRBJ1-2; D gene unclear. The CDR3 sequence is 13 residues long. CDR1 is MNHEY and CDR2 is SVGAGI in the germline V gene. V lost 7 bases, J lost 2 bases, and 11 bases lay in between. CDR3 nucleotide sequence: TGTGCCAGCATTCGGAACAGCAACTATGGCTACACCTTC. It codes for CASIRNSNYGYTF.

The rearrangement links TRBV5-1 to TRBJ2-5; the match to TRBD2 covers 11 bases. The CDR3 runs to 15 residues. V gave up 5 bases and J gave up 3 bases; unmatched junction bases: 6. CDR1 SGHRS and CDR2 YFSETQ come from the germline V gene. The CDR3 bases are TGCGCCAGCAGTCCCCCACTAGCGGGGGAAGAGACCCAGTACTTC. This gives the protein CASSPPLAGEETQYF.

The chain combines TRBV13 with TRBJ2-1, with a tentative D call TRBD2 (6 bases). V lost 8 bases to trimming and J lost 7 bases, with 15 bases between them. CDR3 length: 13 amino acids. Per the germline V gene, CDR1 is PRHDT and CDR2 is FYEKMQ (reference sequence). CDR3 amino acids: CASGPPGGNEQFF. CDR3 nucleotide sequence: TGTGCCAGCGGGCCTCCCGGGGGTAATGAGCAGTTCTTC.